What follows is one TCR beta chain and its context. Its specificity is unknown. The CDR3 loop spans 13 amino acids. V shed 2 bases, J shed 6 bases, and the junction held 0 bases outside the gene matches. Germline loops: CDR1 SGHAT, CDR2 FQNNGV. CD4+ naive, central memory, regulatory and stem cell-like memory subsets were isolated by sorting on CD45RO/CCR7/CD25/CD127/CD95/CD27. Expressed TCRB transcripts were sequenced after all isolated RNA was converted to cDNA. The table came from immunoSEQ multiplex PCR; TCRdb's copy has only in-frame clones and leaves some out. Counted here are 400,000 to 450,000 clones, about 15% occurring once; the ten biggest clones make up around 0.039%. These data are taken from a study of beta chain features in type 1 diabetes. Across the whole study: Patients shared similar age, gender and cell yields with healthy donors.

Overall study results and limits: The analysis here could not establish whether HLA type shapes TCRB rearrangement.

The TCR sequence derives from a man aged 25 to 45 in good health. Sequenced material: naive CD4+ T cells from blood. This sequence joins TRBV11-2 and TRBJ2-2; 7 bases match TRBD2. The CDR3 spells CASSLLAAGELFF. Written as DNA, the CDR3 is TGTGCCAGCAGCTTACTAGCGGCCGGGGAGCTGTTTTTT.